Listed below are T cell receptor beta chains from one sample, sequenced in a study of blood T cell repertoires in COVID-19. Only in-frame clones appear in the TCRdb table, and some are missing; sequencing was by immunoSEQ multiplex PCR. The sample yields approximately 290,000 clones, around 81% seen once. The specimen sequenced was peripheral blood. These receptors came from a person in their 70s with COVID-19, enrolled during active disease. The CDR3 runs from the conserved cysteine through the conserved F or W. Fields, in order: clone size, J gene, V gene, D gene, CDR3 protein, CDR3 DNA. D genes are given only for firm matches. Part of the rows lack a size; the others show once, few, many or a class for expanded clones.

clone_size: .; j_call: TRBJ2-5; v_call: TRBV28; d_call: TRBD1; cdr3_aa: CAVRQGGRETQYF; cdr3_nt: TGTGCCGTTCGACAGGGTGGACGAGAGACCCAGTACTTC
clone_size: .; j_call: TRBJ1-2; v_call: TRBV5-6; d_call: .; cdr3_aa: CASSLGGLGRRILGYTF; cdr3_nt: TGTGCCAGCAGCTTGGGGGGCCTAGGCAGGCGAATTCTTGGCTACACCTTC
clone_size: .; j_call: TRBJ2-4; v_call: TRBV11-2; d_call: TRBD2; cdr3_aa: CASSLRGSGKENIQYF; cdr3_nt: TGTGCCAGCAGTTTGAGGGGTAGCGGGAAGGAAAACATTCAGTACTTC
clone_size: .; j_call: TRBJ2-2; v_call: TRBV6-2/TRBV6-3; d_call: .; cdr3_aa: CASSQTETGELFF; cdr3_nt: TGTGCCAGCAGTCAGACAGAGACCGGGGAGCTGTTTTTT
clone_size: few; j_call: TRBJ2-5; v_call: TRBV6-2/TRBV6-3; d_call: .; cdr3_aa: CASSPRPAGLSRGETQYF; cdr3_nt: TGTGCCAGCAGTCCCCGCCCCGCGGGACTTTCAAGGGGAGAGACCCAGTACTTC
clone_size: .; j_call: TRBJ2-7; v_call: TRBV5-5; d_call: .; cdr3_aa: CASQKGGGPIYEQYF; cdr3_nt: TGTGCCAGCCAAAAGGGCGGGGGCCCCATCTACGAGCAGTACTTC
clone_size: .; j_call: TRBJ2-3; v_call: TRBV28; d_call: TRBD1; cdr3_aa: CASSAIDRGRDTQYF; cdr3_nt: TGTGCCAGCAGCGCTATCGACAGGGGCAGGGATACGCAGTATTTT
clone_size: once; j_call: TRBJ1-1; v_call: TRBV29-1; d_call: TRBD1; cdr3_aa: CSVETGTDTEAFF; cdr3_nt: TGCAGCGTTGAGACAGGGACGGACACTGAAGCTTTCTTT
clone_size: .; j_call: TRBJ1-5; v_call: TRBV21-1; d_call: .; cdr3_aa: CASIPSGQGRRFNNQPQHF; cdr3_nt: TGTGCCAGCATCCCCTCGGGACAGGGCCGGCGGTTTAACAATCAGCCCCAGCATTTT
clone_size: .; j_call: TRBJ2-1; v_call: TRBV14; d_call: TRBD2; cdr3_aa: CASSPIKLAGGPNEQFF; cdr3_nt: TGTGCCAGCAGCCCGATCAAACTAGCGGGAGGGCCCAATGAGCAGTTCTTC
clone_size: .; j_call: TRBJ1-2; v_call: TRBV3-1/TRBV3-2; d_call: TRBD1; cdr3_aa: CASGDRGRSYTF; cdr3_nt: TGTGCCAGTGGGGACAGGGGAAGGAGCTACACCTTC
clone_size: .; j_call: TRBJ2-7; v_call: TRBV9; d_call: TRBD2; cdr3_aa: CASSFGTNYEQYF; cdr3_nt: TGTGCCAGCAGCTTCGGGACTAACTACGAGCAGTACTTC
clone_size: .; j_call: TRBJ1-5; v_call: TRBV6-2/TRBV6-3; d_call: .; cdr3_aa: CASSPPRQGIKYSNQPQHF; cdr3_nt: TGTGCCAGCAGCCCTCCCCGGCAGGGCATCAAATATAGCAATCAGCCCCAGCATTTT
clone_size: .; j_call: TRBJ1-1; v_call: TRBV4-3; d_call: TRBD1; cdr3_aa: CASSQVDRGNTEAFF; cdr3_nt: TGCGCCAGCAGCCAAGTGGACAGGGGGAACACTGAAGCTTTCTTT
clone_size: .; j_call: TRBJ1-4; v_call: TRBV6-6; d_call: .; cdr3_aa: CASSYSAGRMEKLFF; cdr3_nt: TGTGCCAGCAGTTACTCGGCGGGCAGAATGGAAAAACTGTTTTTT
clone_size: .; j_call: TRBJ2-1; v_call: TRBV24-1; d_call: TRBD2; cdr3_aa: CATSDLLESSGRVQFF; cdr3_nt: TGTGCCACCAGTGATTTGCTTGAGAGTAGCGGGAGGGTGCAGTTCTTC
clone_size: .; j_call: TRBJ2-3; v_call: TRBV6-2/TRBV6-3; d_call: .; cdr3_aa: CASSRTYRQSTSTDTQYF; cdr3_nt: TGTGCCAGCAGCCGGACCTACCGACAGTCCACTAGCACAGATACGCAGTATTTT
clone_size: .; j_call: TRBJ1-1; v_call: TRBV9; d_call: .; cdr3_aa: CASSVAGGVPTEAFF; cdr3_nt: TGTGCCAGCAGCGTAGCGGGGGGCGTCCCTACTGAAGCTTTCTTT
clone_size: .; j_call: TRBJ1-2; v_call: TRBV7-8; d_call: TRBD1; cdr3_aa: CASSQTTGGSYGYTF; cdr3_nt: TGTGCCAGCAGCCAGACGACAGGGGGCAGCTATGGCTACACCTTC
clone_size: .; j_call: TRBJ2-1; v_call: TRBV7-9; d_call: .; cdr3_aa: CASSTQRGALVDEQFF; cdr3_nt: TGTGCCAGCAGCACCCAACGGGGGGCCCTTGTAGATGAGCAGTTCTTC
clone_size: few; j_call: TRBJ2-7; v_call: TRBV10-1; d_call: TRBD1; cdr3_aa: CASSFRDRVVSYEQYF; cdr3_nt: TGCGCCAGCAGTTTCCGGGACAGGGTCGTTTCCTACGAGCAGTACTTC
clone_size: .; j_call: TRBJ1-3; v_call: TRBV30; d_call: .; cdr3_aa: CAWRGLGNTIYF; cdr3_nt: TGTGCCTGGAGGGGACTTGGAAACACCATATATTTT
clone_size: .; j_call: TRBJ2-3; v_call: TRBV5-1; d_call: .; cdr3_aa: CASSLAGGETDTQYF; cdr3_nt: TGCGCCAGCAGCTTGGCGGGGGGCGAGACAGATACGCAGTATTTT
clone_size: .; j_call: TRBJ1-2; v_call: TRBV10-3; d_call: .; cdr3_aa: CAISDGRRDTNYGYTF; cdr3_nt: TGTGCCATCAGTGACGGTCGTAGGGACACTAACTATGGCTACACCTTC
clone_size: .; j_call: TRBJ2-3; v_call: TRBV27; d_call: TRBD2; cdr3_aa: CASSSYSGINTDTQYF; cdr3_nt: TGTGCCAGCAGTTCTTACAGCGGGATTAACACAGATACGCAGTATTTT
clone_size: .; j_call: TRBJ1-1; v_call: TRBV29-1; d_call: .; cdr3_aa: CSVGQVGTEAFF; cdr3_nt: TGCAGCGTTGGACAGGTGGGCACTGAAGCTTTCTTT
clone_size: .; j_call: TRBJ2-5; v_call: TRBV7-9; d_call: TRBD2; cdr3_aa: CASSLPLRREIRETQYF; cdr3_nt: TGTGCCAGCAGCCTTCCACTTCGGCGGGAGATACGAGAGACCCAGTACTTC
clone_size: .; j_call: TRBJ2-1; v_call: TRBV6-4; d_call: TRBD2; cdr3_aa: CASSELAGAYNEQFF; cdr3_nt: TGTGCCAGCAGTGAGTTGGCGGGAGCCTACAATGAGCAGTTCTTC
clone_size: .; j_call: TRBJ2-7; v_call: TRBV4-2; d_call: TRBD1; cdr3_aa: CASSYRDRANEQYF; cdr3_nt: TGTGCCAGCAGCTACCGGGACAGGGCCAACGAGCAGTACTTC
clone_size: .; j_call: TRBJ1-4; v_call: TRBV19; d_call: TRBD1; cdr3_aa: CASSMGGQGNEKLFF; cdr3_nt: TGTGCCAGTAGTATGGGAGGACAGGGGAATGAAAAACTGTTTTTT
clone_size: .; j_call: TRBJ1-3; v_call: TRBV30; d_call: .; cdr3_aa: CAWRTGRTGSLGNTIYF; cdr3_nt: TGTGCCTGGCGAACAGGACGAACGGGCTCCCTGGGAAACACCATATATTTT
clone_size: .; j_call: TRBJ1-2; v_call: TRBV25-1; d_call: .; cdr3_aa: CASSELGDGYTF; cdr3_nt: TGTGCCAGCAGTGAACTTGGAGATGGCTACACCTTC
clone_size: .; j_call: TRBJ1-5; v_call: TRBV6-2/TRBV6-3; d_call: .; cdr3_aa: CASSYPVPGASVQPQHF; cdr3_nt: TGTGCCAGCAGTTACCCCGTTCCAGGGGCGTCTGTTCAGCCCCAGCATTTT
clone_size: .; j_call: TRBJ2-5; v_call: TRBV6-6; d_call: TRBD2; cdr3_aa: CASTPLASGAQETQYF; cdr3_nt: TGTGCCAGCACCCCACTCGCTAGCGGGGCACAAGAGACCCAGTACTTC
clone_size: .; j_call: TRBJ2-6; v_call: TRBV5-5; d_call: .; cdr3_aa: CASSLRGLGANVLTF; cdr3_nt: TGTGCCAGCAGCTTGCGAGGGCTCGGGGCCAACGTCCTGACTTTC
clone_size: .; j_call: TRBJ2-1; v_call: TRBV19; d_call: .; cdr3_aa: CASRASGIHEQFF; cdr3_nt: TGTGCCAGTCGAGCTTCGGGGATCCATGAGCAGTTCTTC
clone_size: .; j_call: TRBJ2-1; v_call: TRBV9; d_call: .; cdr3_aa: CASSVNNEQFF; cdr3_nt: TGTGCCAGCAGCGTCAACAATGAGCAGTTCTTC
clone_size: .; j_call: TRBJ1-5; v_call: TRBV28; d_call: TRBD1; cdr3_aa: CASQGTVDTPQHF; cdr3_nt: TGTGCCAGCCAGGGGACAGTAGACACGCCCCAGCATTTT
clone_size: .; j_call: TRBJ1-2; v_call: TRBV4-1; d_call: TRBD1; cdr3_aa: CASSLPDRLLYGYTF; cdr3_nt: TGCGCCAGCAGCCTGCCGGACAGGTTACTCTATGGCTACACCTTC
clone_size: .; j_call: TRBJ1-5; v_call: TRBV28; d_call: .; cdr3_aa: CASSLRQNNQPQHF; cdr3_nt: TGTGCCAGCAGTTTACGTCAGAACAATCAGCCCCAGCATTTT
clone_size: .; j_call: TRBJ2-7; v_call: TRBV5-1; d_call: TRBD2; cdr3_aa: CASSLASGVGYEQYF; cdr3_nt: TGCGCCAGCAGCTTGGCGAGCGGGGTCGGGTACGAGCAGTACTTC
clone_size: .; j_call: TRBJ2-7; v_call: TRBV18; d_call: TRBD1; cdr3_aa: CASSLGTGESYEQYF; cdr3_nt: TGTGCCAGCTCACTCGGGACAGGGGAATCCTACGAGCAGTACTTC
clone_size: .; j_call: TRBJ2-3; v_call: TRBV7-2; d_call: TRBD2; cdr3_aa: CASSERRSAGGPLGTQYF; cdr3_nt: TGTGCCAGCAGCGAAAGGCGGTCGGCGGGAGGGCCCCTTGGTACGCAGTATTTT
clone_size: .; j_call: TRBJ1-4; v_call: TRBV11-2; d_call: TRBD1; cdr3_aa: CASSKSTGAPNEKLFF; cdr3_nt: TGTGCCAGCAGCAAGTCGACAGGGGCCCCTAATGAAAAACTGTTTTTT
clone_size: .; j_call: TRBJ1-1; v_call: TRBV12-5; d_call: .; cdr3_aa: CASGFFGQAGLNTEAFF; cdr3_nt: TGTGCTAGTGGTTTCTTCGGACAAGCCGGCTTAAACACTGAAGCTTTCTTT
clone_size: .; j_call: TRBJ1-5; v_call: TRBV7-2; d_call: TRBD1; cdr3_aa: CASSLQGANQPQHF; cdr3_nt: TGTGCCAGCAGCTTACAGGGGGCAAATCAGCCCCAGCATTTT